This T cell receptor (beta chain) was obtained from a study of siplizumab effects on memory and regulatory T cells. Study-wide points: Tregs that proliferated in siplizumab cultures did not have their suppressive function confirmed.

On this clone: Its antigen is currently unknown.

The trim removed 3 bases at V and 0 bases at J, leaving 13 bases unmatched. The CDR3 loop spans 18 amino acids. Germline-derived CDR1 and CDR2 are MDHEN and SYDVKM. Produced via immunoSEQ multiplex PCR; TCRdb's table is partial and in-frame only. Among roughly 6,900 clones listed, under 80% were seen once. The sample comprised effector memory CD8+ T cells sorted from blood. Regarding subset: unstimulated CD8+ effector memory T cells. This receptor was obtained from a human donor in good health. The chain has TRBV28 and TRBJ1-2, with 7 bases aligning to TRBD1. The CDR3: CASSFEFAGGEANYGYTF. The CDR3 region has the DNA TGTGCCAGCAGTTTCGAGTTTGCAGGGGGGGAAGCTAACTATGGCTACACCTTC.